One and the same sample provided the 15 T cell receptor beta chains below, sequenced in a study of OX40 agonist ivuxolimab in advanced cancers. Assay: immunoSEQ multiplex PCR; the TCRdb copy retains only in-frame clones and omits some. The sample lists some 66,000 clones; roughly 90% were seen once. The source material was CD4+ or CD8+ T cells sorted from blood, sampled in a trial of the OX40 agonist ivuxolimab. These receptors originate from an adult with an advanced solid tumor such as melanoma, head and neck, liver or kidney cancer.

The rearrangement uses TRBV7-8 and TRBJ2-1, with TRBD2 matching 13 bases. CDR3 length: 18 amino acids. With V trimmed by 1 base and J by 5 bases, 8 bases remained unmatched. CDR1 is SGHVS, CDR2 FQNEAQ, per germline. The CDR3, as DNA: TGTGCCAGCAGCTTAGGGCCGGGACTAGCGGGACGAAACAATGAGCAGTTCTTC. It codes for CASSLGPGLAGRNNEQFF.

V is TRBV6-4 and J is TRBJ1-2, with 7 bases fitting TRBD1. The CDR3 length is 14 residues. Per germline, CDR1 MRHNA and CDR2 SNTAGT. V shed 6 bases and J 5 bases; nucleotides not matched to a gene: 9. For the CDR3, the DNA is TGTGCCAGCAGGCTCCGACAGGGCCCGTATGGCTACACCTTC. Amino acids: CASRLRQGPYGYTF.

The chain combines TRBV19 with TRBJ1-3; TRBD1 might be the D (5 bases). CDR1 is LNHDA and CDR2 is SQIVND in the germline V gene (reference sequence). V gave up 1 base and J gave up 0 bases, with 7 bases separating them. The CDR3 sequence is 15 residues long. The CDR3 loop reads CASSIGRASGNTIYF. CDR3 bases: TGTGCCAGTAGTATAGGCAGGGCCTCTGGAAACACCATATATTTT.

The chain recombines TRBV7-9 with TRBJ2-5; D not resolved. Trimming took off 5 bases at V and 1 base at J, with 14 bases between the two ends. This CDR3 is built from 15 residues. The germline CDR1 and CDR2 sequences are SEHNR and FQNEAQ (reference sequence). CDR3 DNA sequence: TGTGCCAGCAGCCCTCCGGGTAGCAGCCAAGAGACCCAGTACTTC. This encodes CASSPPGSSQETQYF.

V usage is TRBV11-3 and J usage is TRBJ1-2; unclear D gene. The V gene lost 5 bases and the J gene lost 6 bases, with 16 bases spanning the gap. In germline, CDR1 is SGHNT, CDR2 YENEEA. This CDR3 spans 14 amino acids. The CDR3 DNA reads TGTGCCAGCAGCACCCGGACCGCGGGAAATGGCTACACCTTC. As protein: CASSTRTAGNGYTF. Full variable domain (remainder filled in from reference TRBV11-3 and TRBJ1-2): EAGVVQSPRYKIIEKKQPVAFWCNPISGHNTLYWYLQNLGQGPELLIRYENEEAVDDSQLPKDRFSAERLKGVDSTLKIQPAELGDSAVYLCASSTRTAGNGYTFGSGTRLTVV.

J is TRBJ2-7 and V is TRBV5-5; the match to TRBD2 covers 10 bases. V dropped 4 bases and J dropped 4; count of bases not matched to a gene: 5. Per germline, CDR1 SGHKS and CDR2 YYEKEE (reference sequence). The CDR3 has 14 residues. The DNA of the CDR3 is TGTGCCAGCAGCCCTGCTAGCGGGAGTTACGAGCAGTACTTC. Its translation is CASSPASGSYEQYF.

The rearrangement uses TRBV27 and TRBJ2-1; 12 nucleotides align to TRBD1. The CDR3 has 15 residues. Unmatched junction bases numbered 6, after V lost 4 bases and J lost 8 bases. Germline CDR1 and CDR2: MNHEY and SMNVEV (reference sequence). CDR3 bases: TGTGCCAGCAGTTCCCGGGACAGGGGGCGTTATGAGCAGTTCTTC. Translating it yields CASSSRDRGRYEQFF.

In its sample, this clone was seen a few times. The gene calls are TRBV4-2 and TRBJ2-1, with 7 nucleotides matching TRBD2. The CDR3 is 16 residues long. Germline CDR1 reads LGHNA; CDR2 reads YNFKEQ. The V gene end was trimmed by 0 bases and the J gene end by 7 bases; junction bases not matched to a gene: 9. This CDR3 is CASSQDQLAAVNEQFF. The CDR3 DNA sequence: TGTGCCAGCAGCCAAGACCAGCTAGCGGCTGTTAATGAGCAGTTCTTC.

The chain employs TRBV6-5 and TRBJ2-7, with D possibly TRBD1 on 7 matching bases. Germline V lookup: CDR1 MNHEY, CDR2 SVGAGI. The ends were cut back, 5 bases at V and 2 bases at J, with 13 bases in the middle. This CDR3 has 14 amino acids. The CDR3 DNA is TGTGCCAGCAGTGAAGGGGGGACAGCCTACGAGCAGTACTTC. Its translation: CASSEGGTAYEQYF.

The V call is TRBV5-1, the J call TRBJ1-2; possibly TRBD1 for D (6 bases). The CDR3 is 12 amino acids. The V gene's germline CDR1 is SGHRS and CDR2 YFSETQ. Trimming stripped 0 bases from V and 6 bases from J, with 6 bases between. DNA of the CDR3: TGCGCCAGCAGCTTGGGGACAGATGGCTACACCTTC. This translates into CASSLGTDGYTF.

V usage is TRBV19 and J usage is TRBJ2-2; a possible D gene is TRBD1 (7 bases). Trimming pared 7 bases from V and 5 bases from J, leaving 20 bases between. The CDR3 has 16 amino acids. Germline V gene sequence: CDR1 LNHDA, CDR2 SQIVND (reference sequence). As DNA, the CDR3 is TGTGCCAGTAAGAAAGGCTCAGGGGGGAGTACCGGGGAGCTGTTTTTT. Amino acid sequence: CASKKGSGGSTGELFF.

The chain couples TRBV10-3 to TRBJ1-1, with 9 bases matching TRBD1. With 5 bases clipped from V and 3 bases from J, the junction kept 1 base outside the gene matches. The CDR3 has 13 amino acids. The germline gives CDR1 ENHRY, CDR2 SYGVKD. The CDR3, as DNA: TGTGCCATCAGTAGGACAGGGGACACTGAAGCTTTCTTT. This encodes CAISRTGDTEAFF.

The chain employs TRBV7-9 and TRBJ2-3, with D unclear. Trimming stripped 4 bases from V and 2 bases from J, with 1 base between. CDR3 size: 11 residues. The V gene's germline CDR1 is SEHNR and CDR2 FQNEAQ (reference sequence). For the CDR3, the DNA is TGTGCCAGCAGCTACACAGATACGCAGTATTTT. This gives the protein CASSYTDTQYF. The full variable domain, completed using reference TRBV7-9 and TRBJ2-3, is DTGVSQNPRHKITKRGQNVTFRCDPISEHNRLYWYRQTLGQGPEFLTYFQNEAQLEKSRLLSDRFSAERPKGSFSTLEIQRTEQGDSAMYLCASSYTDTQYFGPGTRLTVL.

This clone was observed a few times. The chain carries TRBV7-2 and TRBJ1-1; unclear D gene. CDR3 length: 13 amino acids. Germline V lookup: CDR1 SGHTA, CDR2 FQGNSA. V lost 3 bases to trimming and J lost 0 bases, with 5 bases between them. In nucleotides, the CDR3 is TGTGCCAGCAGCTTTGGTATGAACACTGAAGCTTTCTTT. Translating it yields CASSFGMNTEAFF. The full variable domain, with the rest looked up from reference TRBV7-2 and TRBJ1-1, is GAGVSQSPSNKVTEKGKDVELRCDPISGHTALYWYRQSLGQGLEFLIYFQGNSAPDKSGLPSDRFSAERTGGSVSTLTIQRTQQEDSAVYLCASSFGMNTEAFFGQGTRLTVV.

The rearrangement uses TRBV6-6 and TRBJ2-7; unclear D gene. Trimming removed 6 bases from V and 2 bases from J, with 8 bases in between. CDR3 length: 12 amino acids. The V gene's germline CDR1 is MNHNY and CDR2 SVGAGI (reference sequence). DNA for the CDR3: TGTGCCAGCAGCTCGACAACCTACGAGCAGTACTTC. This gives the protein CASSSTTYEQYF.